Presented here are 20 T cell receptor beta chains from one specimen sequenced in a study of human thymus T cells. The study used thymus tissue resected during corrective heart surgery. Sequenced by immunoSEQ multiplex PCR; TCRdb stores in-frame clones only, minus some. The table lists roughly 130,000 clones, around 94% of them singletons, with 0.02% to 0.03% in the top ten. The sequencing sample was made of thymus tissue. These receptors were collected from a boy in the first two years of life with a congenital heart defect but otherwise immunologically healthy.

This clone was detected only a few times. The J gene is TRBJ1-3, the V gene TRBV18, with D possibly being TRBD1 (6 bases). Deletions cut 6 bases from V and 0 bases from J, with 15 bases between. The CDR3 sequence is 16 residues long. The germline V gene has CDR1 KGHSH and CDR2 LQKENI. This CDR3 is CASSRADSSSGNTIYF. In DNA, the CDR3 is TGTGCCAGCTCCCGGGCGGACAGCAGCTCTGGAAACACCATATATTTT.

This chain connects TRBV11-3 to TRBJ1-1, with no clear D. Trimming stripped 3 bases from V and 4 bases from J, with 3 bases between. This CDR3 is 11 amino acids long. Germline V gene data show CDR1 as SGHNT and CDR2 as YENEEA. The CDR3 nucleotides are TGTGCCAGCAGCTTTCGCACTGAAGCTTTCTTT. Translating gives CASSFRTEAFF.

In DNA, the CDR3 is TGTGCAAGTCGCTCCCGGGGACAGATCTACGAGCAGTACTTC. Translation: CASRSRGQIYEQYF. The chain carries TRBV12-2 and TRBJ2-7; no DNA check was done on the table's D call, TRBD1. TRBV12-2 corresponds to a pseudogene. The CDR3 is made up of 14 amino acids.

The rearrangement joins TRBV5-8 to TRBJ2-4; weak D call: TRBD2 (5 bases). The CDR3 runs 14 residues. The V and J ends lost 3 bases and 0 bases respectively, with 7 bases between them. Per the germline V gene, CDR1 is SGHTS and CDR2 is YDEGEE. DNA of the CDR3: TGTGCCAGCAGCTCCGGACTAGCCAAAAACATTCAGTACTTC. Translation gives CASSSGLAKNIQYF.

The chain couples TRBV18 to TRBJ2-3, with TRBD2 identical over 11 bases. The CDR3 runs 18 residues. The germline CDR1 and CDR2 sequences are KGHSH and LQKENI. Unmatched junction bases numbered 12, after V lost 5 bases and J lost 2 bases. The CDR3 sequence is CASSSPSASGGHTDTQYF. In DNA form, the CDR3 reads TGTGCCAGCTCATCCCCGAGTGCTAGCGGGGGGCACACAGATACGCAGTATTTT.

The chain combines TRBV10-1 with TRBJ2-1, with 9 bases lining up with TRBD2. The CDR3 has 15 residues. Unmatched junction bases numbered 5, after V lost 8 bases and J lost 0 bases. The germline CDR1 and CDR2 sequences are WNHNN and SYGVQD (reference sequence). Here the CDR3 reads CASSAGGYSYNEQFF. The CDR3, as DNA: TGCGCCAGCTCAGCGGGGGGCTACTCCTACAATGAGCAGTTCTTC.

In its sample, this clone was seen once. The V gene is TRBV28, the J gene TRBJ1-2; TRBD1 matches 7 bases. This CDR3 has 15 residues. With 6 bases clipped from V and 2 bases from J, the junction kept 9 bases outside the gene matches. CDR1 is MDHEN and CDR2 is SYDVKM in the germline V gene. This CDR3 reads CASSRDRASNYGYTF. The CDR3 DNA follows: TGTGCCAGCAGCCGTGACAGGGCGTCGAACTATGGCTACACCTTC.

The chain employs TRBV11-2 and TRBJ2-1, with D hard to call. The CDR3 has 14 residues. In germline, CDR1 is SGHAT, CDR2 FQNNGV. V dropped 7 bases and J dropped 1 base, with 11 bases sitting between them. CDR3 loop: CASIHRQSYNEQFF. As DNA, the CDR3 is TGTGCCAGCATCCATCGGCAGTCCTACAATGAGCAGTTCTTC.

This clone was found once. The chain links TRBV6-1 to TRBJ2-1, with 8 bases lining up with TRBD2. This CDR3 is built from 17 residues. CDR1 and CDR2 from the germline V gene are MNHNS and SASEGT. The V gene end was trimmed by 0 bases and the J gene end by 7 bases; junction bases not matched to a gene: 11. CDR3 loop: CASSEALTGGGQNEQFF. The CDR3 nucleotides are TGTGCCAGCAGTGAAGCGCTTACGGGGGGGGGCCAGAATGAGCAGTTCTTC.

The CDR3 nucleotides read TGCGCCAGCAGCTTGGAGGCAGTTCATCCCTACGAGCAGTACTTC. Translation: CASSLEAVHPYEQYF. This chain connects TRBV5-1 to TRBJ2-7; no firm D call. The CDR3 loop spans 15 amino acids. The V gene lost 0 bases and the J gene lost 2 bases, with 12 bases spanning the gap. From germline, CDR1 is SGHRS and CDR2 YFSETQ.

This chain connects TRBV6-1 to TRBJ1-2; a possible D gene is TRBD1 (6 bases). Trimming left V 4 bases short and J 8 bases short, with 14 bases between. Germline-derived CDR1 and CDR2 are MNHNS and SASEGT. The length of the CDR3 is 13 residues. CDR3 in amino acids: CASSVLGGRGYTF. DNA of the CDR3: TGTGCCAGCAGTGTACTTGGGGGCCGGGGCTACACCTTC.

The CDR3 protein is CASSEDGGGSSTDTQYF. CDR3 sequence (DNA): TGTGCCAGCAGTGAAGATGGCGGGGGCTCGAGCACAGATACGCAGTATTTT. V is TRBV2 and J is TRBJ2-3; a weak D match, TRBD2 (7 bases). Germline V CDR1 and CDR2: SNHLY, FYNNEI. The CDR3 runs 17 residues. V was pared by 1 base and J by 0 bases, with 14 bases between. Based on the CDR3 plus reference TRBV2 and TRBJ2-3, the full variable domain is EPEVTQTPSHQVTQMGQEVILRCVPISNHLYFYWYRQILGQKVEFLVSFYNNEISEKSEIFDDQFSVERPDGSNFTLKIRSTKLEDSAMYFCASSEDGGGSSTDTQYFGPGTRLTVL.

This clone has more than one count but fewer than ten. The chain couples TRBV10-2 to TRBJ1-6; D uncertain. This CDR3 has 15 amino acids. Germline values: CDR1 WSHSY, CDR2 SAAADI. The V and J ends lost 0 bases and 10 bases respectively, with 13 bases between them. CDR3 sequence (DNA): TGCGCCAGCAGTGAGTCGAAGTTGGGGATCTCACCCCTCCACTTT. Translated: CASSESKLGISPLHF.

This chain uses TRBV6-1 with TRBJ2-3, with D perhaps TRBD2 (5 bases). Germline CDR1 and CDR2: MNHNS and SASEGT. This CDR3 is built from 14 residues. V was cut by 3 bases and J by 2 bases, with 9 bases left in between. The CDR3 is CASSDPGFTDTQYF. Here the CDR3 DNA reads TGTGCCAGCAGTGACCCGGGGTTCACAGATACGCAGTATTTT.

This chain joins TRBV7-9 and TRBJ2-3; D is possibly TRBD2 (6 bases). The CDR3 has 16 residues. CDR1 and CDR2 from the germline V gene are SEHNR and FQNEAQ (reference sequence). Trimming stripped 1 base from V and 2 bases from J, with 13 bases between. The CDR3 coding sequence is TGTGCCAGCAGCTTAGTGGTTAGCGGAACCACAGATACGCAGTATTTT. Encoded protein: CASSLVVSGTTDTQYF.

The chain has TRBV11-3 and TRBJ2-7, with D perhaps matching TRBD2 (5 bases). Germline-derived CDR1 and CDR2 are SGHNT and YENEEA. The CDR3 is 13 amino acids. V dropped 1 base and J dropped 4 bases, with 8 bases sitting between them. The CDR3 nucleotides are TGTGCCAGCAGCTTAGTTACGGGGTACGAGCAGTACTTC. It yields the protein CASSLVTGYEQYF.

This rearrangement joins TRBV5-1 to TRBJ1-1, with 9 bases lining up with TRBD1. CDR3 length: 12 residues. Unmatched junction bases numbered 4, after V lost 3 bases and J lost 10 bases. CDR1 and CDR2 (germline): SGHRS, YFSETQ. The DNA of the CDR3 is TGCGCCAGCAGCTATCCGGGACAGGGAGCTTTCTTT. Encoded protein: CASSYPGQGAFF.

The CDR3 DNA is TGCGCCAGCAGCCGGGGGAGCCTAGCGGGGTACCAAGAGACCCAGTACTTC. The encoded protein is CASSRGSLAGYQETQYF. The chain has TRBV5-1 and TRBJ2-5, with 9 bases matching TRBD2. CDR1 is SGHRS, CDR2 YFSETQ, per germline. The CDR3 spans 17 residues. Trimming took 4 bases from V and 0 from J; bases not matched to a gene: 10.

The V call is TRBV5-6, the J call TRBJ2-3, with D perhaps TRBD2 (6 bases). CDR1 is SGHDT and CDR2 is YYEEEE in the germline V gene. V was clipped by 2 bases and J by 0 bases, with 10 bases between them. The CDR3 covers 15 residues. The CDR3 here is CASSLRGASTDTQYF. CDR3 coding DNA: TGTGCCAGCAGCTTACGCGGGGCGAGCACAGATACGCAGTATTTT. The complete variable domain, with remaining parts taken from reference TRBV5-6 and TRBJ2-3, reads DAGVTQSPTHLIKTRGQQVTLRCSPKSGHDTVSWYQQALGQGPQFIFQYYEEEERQRGNFPDRFSGHQFPNYSSELNVNALLLGDSALYLCASSLRGASTDTQYFGPGTRLTVL.

This clone was found a few times. The chain has TRBV14 and TRBJ1-6; D perhaps matches TRBD1 (5 bases). CDR3 length: 14 residues. CDR1 is SGHDN and CDR2 is FVKESK in the germline V gene. Trimming pared 5 bases from V and 8 bases from J, leaving 13 bases between. CDR3 DNA: TGTGCCAGCAGCAAGGCCAGGGTGGATTCACCCCTCCACTTT. It translates to CASSKARVDSPLHF.